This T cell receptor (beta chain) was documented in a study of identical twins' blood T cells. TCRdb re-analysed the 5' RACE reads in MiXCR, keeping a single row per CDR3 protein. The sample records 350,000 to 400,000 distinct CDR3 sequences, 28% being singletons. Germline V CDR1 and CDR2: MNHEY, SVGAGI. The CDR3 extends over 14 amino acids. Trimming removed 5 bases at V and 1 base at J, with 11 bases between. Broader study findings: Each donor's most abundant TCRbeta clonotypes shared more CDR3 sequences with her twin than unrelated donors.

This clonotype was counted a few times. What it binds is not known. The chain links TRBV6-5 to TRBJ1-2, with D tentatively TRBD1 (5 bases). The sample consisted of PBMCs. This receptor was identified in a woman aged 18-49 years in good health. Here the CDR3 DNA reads TGTGCCAGCAGTACTACGGGGCTTAACTATGGCTACACCTTC. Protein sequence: CASSTTGLNYGYTF.